What follows are 9 T cell receptor beta chains derived from one specimen sequenced in a study of OX40 agonist ivuxolimab in advanced cancers. Some clones are missing from TCRdb's copy, which holds only in-frame ones; the method was immunoSEQ multiplex PCR. The table shows tens of thousands of clones, with 82% occurring only once. The sequences come from CD4+ or CD8+ T cells sorted from blood, collected in a trial of the OX40 agonist ivuxolimab. The receptor set was obtained from an adult with an advanced solid tumor such as melanoma, head and neck, liver or kidney cancer.

The gene calls are TRBV19 and TRBJ1-5, with TRBD1 as a possible D gene (5 bases). The CDR3 sequence is 14 residues long. V gave up 3 bases and J gave up 6 bases, with 12 bases separating them. CDR1 is LNHDA and CDR2 is SQIVND in the germline V gene (reference sequence). Here the CDR3 reads CASSIIGAGQPQHF. Written as DNA, the CDR3 is TGTGCCAGTAGTATTATCGGGGCTGGTCAGCCCCAGCATTTT.

V and J are TRBV9 and TRBJ2-7; 10 nucleotides agree with TRBD1. In germline, CDR1 is SGDLS, CDR2 YYNGEE. The junction had 6 bases not matched to a gene; V was cut back by 0 bases and J by 6 bases. The length of the CDR3 is 15 residues. CDR3 amino acids: CASSVDVGQGFEQYF. DNA of the CDR3: TGTGCCAGCAGCGTAGACGTGGGACAGGGGTTCGAGCAGTACTTC. The whole variable domain, remainder taken from reference TRBV9 and TRBJ2-7, is DSGVTQTPKHLITATGQRVTLRCSPRSGDLSVYWYQQSLDQGLQFLIQYYNGEERAKGNILERFSAQQFPDLHSELNLSSLELGDSALYFCASSVDVGQGFEQYFGPGTRLTVT.

This chain links TRBV2 with TRBJ1-5; D perhaps matches TRBD1 (5 bases). CDR1 and CDR2 (germline): SNHLY, FYNNEI. This CDR3 comprises 13 residues. V was cut by 6 bases and J by 5 bases, with 11 bases left in between. The CDR3 DNA sequence: TGTGCCAGCAGCCCCGGGACCTATCAGCCCCAGCATTTT. Encoded protein: CASSPGTYQPQHF.

This clone came up a few times. The rearrangement uses TRBV19 and TRBJ2-1, with D perhaps matching TRBD2 (6 bases). V lost 5 bases to trimming and J lost 0 bases, with 14 bases between them. The CDR3 has 16 residues. Germline V gives CDR1 LNHDA, CDR2 SQIVND (reference sequence). CDR3: CASSWTGVSSYNEQFF. CDR3 bases: TGTGCCAGTAGTTGGACGGGGGTTAGCTCCTACAATGAGCAGTTCTTC. The variable domain in full, completed from reference TRBV19 and TRBJ2-1, reads DGGITQSPKYLFRKEGQNVTLSCEQNLNHDAMYWYRQDPGQGLRLIYYSQIVNDFQKGDIAEGYSVSREKKESFPLTVTSAQKNPTAFYLCASSWTGVSSYNEQFFGPGTRLTVL.

This chain links TRBV7-2 with TRBJ1-5, with a possible D match to TRBD1 (6 bases). V lost 5 bases and J 10 bases, leaving 18 bases between the germline ends. There are 14 residues in the CDR3. Germline V lookup: CDR1 SGHTA, CDR2 FQGNSA. The CDR3 loop is CASSPQGPDAPQHF. The DNA of the CDR3 is TGTGCCAGCAGCCCACAGGGCCCGGATGCTCCCCAGCATTTT.

This chain links TRBV18 with TRBJ2-7; no clear D gene. CDR1 and CDR2 from the germline V gene are KGHSH and LQKENI. The CDR3 runs 13 residues. The germline V and J ends were trimmed by 3 bases and 3 bases, with 9 bases remaining between them. CDR3 nucleotides: TGTGCCAGCTCACCTGGCGTACACTACGAGCAGTACGTC. Amino acids: CASSPGVHYEQYV.

V gene TRBV20-1 combines with J gene TRBJ2-7; the match to TRBD1 covers 8 bases. This CDR3 region has 11 residues. From germline, CDR1 is DFQATT and CDR2 SNEGSKA (reference sequence). The V and J ends lost 5 bases and 9 bases, in that order; junction bases with no gene match: 6. The CDR3 region has the DNA TGCAGTGCTCTACAGGGGGAGAGGCAGTACGTC. Residues: CSALQGERQYV.

The chain carries TRBV5-1 and TRBJ1-5; 8 bases align to TRBD1. The CDR3 runs 16 residues. J gave up 3 bases and V 4 bases, and 9 bases lay outside the gene matches. Germline-derived CDR1 and CDR2 are SGHRS and YFSETQ. The CDR3 loop reads CASSLTGTGLNQPQHF. As DNA, the CDR3 is TGCGCCAGCAGCCTGACGGGGACAGGACTCAATCAGCCCCAGCATTTT.

The chain is built from TRBV2 and TRBJ1-4; D might be TRBD1 (6 bases). In germline, CDR1 is SNHLY, CDR2 FYNNEI. V was trimmed by 3 bases and J by 5 bases, leaving 13 bases between them. The CDR3 is 15 amino acids. The CDR3 spells CASSDDGRGNEKLFF. CDR3 nucleotide sequence: TGTGCCAGCAGTGATGACGGAAGGGGGAATGAAAAACTGTTTTTT.